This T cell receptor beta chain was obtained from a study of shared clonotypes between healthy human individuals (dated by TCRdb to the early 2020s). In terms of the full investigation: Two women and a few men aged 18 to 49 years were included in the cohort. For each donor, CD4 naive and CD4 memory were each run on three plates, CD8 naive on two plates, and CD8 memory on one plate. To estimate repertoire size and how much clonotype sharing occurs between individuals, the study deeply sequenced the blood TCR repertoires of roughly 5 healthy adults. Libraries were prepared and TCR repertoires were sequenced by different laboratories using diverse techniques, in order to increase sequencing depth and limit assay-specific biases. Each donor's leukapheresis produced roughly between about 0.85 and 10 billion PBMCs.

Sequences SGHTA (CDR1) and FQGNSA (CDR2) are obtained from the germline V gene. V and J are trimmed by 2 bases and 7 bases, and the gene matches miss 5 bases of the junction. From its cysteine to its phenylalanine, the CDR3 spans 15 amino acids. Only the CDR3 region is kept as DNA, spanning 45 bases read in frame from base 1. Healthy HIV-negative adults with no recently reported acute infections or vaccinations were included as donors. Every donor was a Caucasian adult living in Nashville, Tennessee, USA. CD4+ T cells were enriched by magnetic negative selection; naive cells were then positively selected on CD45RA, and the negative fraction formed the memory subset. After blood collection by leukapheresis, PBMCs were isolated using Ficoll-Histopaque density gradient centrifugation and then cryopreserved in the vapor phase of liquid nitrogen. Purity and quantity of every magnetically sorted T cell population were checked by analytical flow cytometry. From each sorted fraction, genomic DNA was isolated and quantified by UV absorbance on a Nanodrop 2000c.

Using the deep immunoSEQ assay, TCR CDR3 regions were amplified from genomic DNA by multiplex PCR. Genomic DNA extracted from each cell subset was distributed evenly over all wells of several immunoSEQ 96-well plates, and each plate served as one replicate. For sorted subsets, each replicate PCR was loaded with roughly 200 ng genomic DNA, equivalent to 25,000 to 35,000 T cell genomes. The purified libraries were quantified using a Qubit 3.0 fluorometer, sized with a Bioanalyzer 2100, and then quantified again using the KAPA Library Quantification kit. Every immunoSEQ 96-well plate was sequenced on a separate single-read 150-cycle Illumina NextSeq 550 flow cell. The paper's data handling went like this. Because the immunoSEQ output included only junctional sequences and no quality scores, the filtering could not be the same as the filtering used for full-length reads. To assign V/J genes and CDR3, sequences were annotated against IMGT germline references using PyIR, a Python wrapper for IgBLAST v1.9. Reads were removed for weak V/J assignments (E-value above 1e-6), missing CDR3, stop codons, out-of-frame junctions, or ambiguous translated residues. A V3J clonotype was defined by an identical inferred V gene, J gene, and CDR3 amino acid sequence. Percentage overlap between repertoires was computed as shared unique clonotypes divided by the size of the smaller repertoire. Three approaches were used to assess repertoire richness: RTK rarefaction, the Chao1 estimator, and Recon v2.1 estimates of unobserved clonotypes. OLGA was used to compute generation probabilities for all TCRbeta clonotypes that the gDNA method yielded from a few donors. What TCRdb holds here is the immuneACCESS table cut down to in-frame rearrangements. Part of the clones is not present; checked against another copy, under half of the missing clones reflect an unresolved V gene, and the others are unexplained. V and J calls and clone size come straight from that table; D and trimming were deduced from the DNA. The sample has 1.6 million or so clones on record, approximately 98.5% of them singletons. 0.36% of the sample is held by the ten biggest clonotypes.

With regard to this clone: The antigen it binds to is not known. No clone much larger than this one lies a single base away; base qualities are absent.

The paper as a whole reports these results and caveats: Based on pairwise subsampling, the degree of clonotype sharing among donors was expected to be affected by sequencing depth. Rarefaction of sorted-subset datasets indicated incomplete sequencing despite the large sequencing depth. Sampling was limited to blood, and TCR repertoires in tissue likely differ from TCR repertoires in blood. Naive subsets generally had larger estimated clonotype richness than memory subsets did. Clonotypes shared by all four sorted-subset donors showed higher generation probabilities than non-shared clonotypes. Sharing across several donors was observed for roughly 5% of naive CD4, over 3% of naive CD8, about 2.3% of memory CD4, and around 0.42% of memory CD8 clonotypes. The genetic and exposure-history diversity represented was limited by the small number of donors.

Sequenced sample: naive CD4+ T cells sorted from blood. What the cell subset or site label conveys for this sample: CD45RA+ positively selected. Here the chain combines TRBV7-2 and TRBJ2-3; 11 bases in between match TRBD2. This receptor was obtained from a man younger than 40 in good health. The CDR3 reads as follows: CASSLSLAGGHTQYF. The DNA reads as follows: TGTGCCAGCAGCTTAAGTCTAGCGGGAGGACATACGCAGTATTTT.